This T cell receptor (beta chain) came from a study of blood T cell repertoires in COVID-19. As for the study in general: PBMCs, B-cell-depleted T cells, or T cells provided the cDNA or gDNA that made up the material.

Some clones are missing from TCRdb's copy, which holds only in-frame ones; the method was immunoSEQ multiplex PCR. This table holds approximately 300,000 clones, 75% to 95% found once. V shed 2 bases, J shed 0 bases, and the junction held 4 bases outside the gene matches. From germline, CDR1 is SQVTM and CDR2 ANQGSEA. There are 15 residues in the CDR3. It was during active infection that Seattle patients were enrolled and then longitudinally followed. The V and J genes are TRBV29-1 and TRBJ1-1, with 9 bases that match TRBD1. The source material was peripheral blood. The receptor comes from a woman in her twenties or thirties with COVID-19, enrolled during active disease. The CDR3 loop is CSVERQGGVNTEAFF. In DNA, the CDR3 is TGCAGCGTTGAAAGACAGGGGGGGGTGAACACTGAAGCTTTCTTT.